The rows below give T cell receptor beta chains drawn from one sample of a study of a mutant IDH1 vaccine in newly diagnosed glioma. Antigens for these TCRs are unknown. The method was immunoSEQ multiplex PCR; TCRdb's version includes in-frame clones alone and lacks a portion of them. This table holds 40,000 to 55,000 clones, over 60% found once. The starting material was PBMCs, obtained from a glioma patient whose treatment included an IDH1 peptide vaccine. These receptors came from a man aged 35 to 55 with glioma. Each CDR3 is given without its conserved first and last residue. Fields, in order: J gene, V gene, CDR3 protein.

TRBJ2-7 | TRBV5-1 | ASSSTGVLYEQY
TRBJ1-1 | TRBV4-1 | ASSQERVRTTEAF
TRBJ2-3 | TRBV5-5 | ASSLERTGPDTQY
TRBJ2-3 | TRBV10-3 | AISDSTGADTQY
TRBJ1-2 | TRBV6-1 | ASSEEIGTGGVLTGYT
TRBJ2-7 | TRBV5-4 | ASSFAGKSSYEQY
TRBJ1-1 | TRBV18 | ASSPPRDPRGTEAF
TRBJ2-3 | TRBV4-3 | ASSHLFRGDTDTQY
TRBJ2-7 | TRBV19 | ASSIAPGGLYEQY
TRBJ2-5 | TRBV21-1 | ASSPPGLAAQETQY
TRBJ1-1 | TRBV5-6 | ASSLWPNTEAF
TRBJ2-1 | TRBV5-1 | ASSPAGTWPYNEQF
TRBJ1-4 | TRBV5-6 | ASSPGRRNEKLF
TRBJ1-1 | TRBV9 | ASSVGPGGEAF
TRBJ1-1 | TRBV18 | ASSPGLGQVVEAF
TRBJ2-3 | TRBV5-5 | AGGKVSTDTQY
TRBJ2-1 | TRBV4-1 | ASSPPGTSGRSEQF
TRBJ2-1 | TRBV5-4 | ASSFSASGEDEQF